Listed below are T cell receptor beta chains from one sample, sequenced in a study of cytomegalovirus exposure and HLA in healthy donors. The table came from immunoSEQ multiplex PCR; TCRdb's copy has only in-frame clones and leaves some out. The sample lists about 220,000 clones; over 70% were seen once. Sequencing was done on a sample of PBMCs. Receptors were obtained from a woman aged 25-40 years in good health and CMV-seropositive. Both conserved end residues are part of each CDR3. A D gene is named only where the DNA matches it firmly. The listing skips clone size in some rows; elsewhere it reads once, few, many or a size class.

D gene,clone size,J gene,V gene,CDR3 DNA,CDR3 protein
.,.,TRBJ2-7,TRBV28,TGTGCCAGCAGCCCGGGCGGAAGCTCCTACGAGCAGTACTTC,CASSPGGSSYEQYF
.,few,TRBJ1-2,TRBV10-3,TGTGCCATCAGTGGGGGTGAGGGAGGCTACACCTTC,CAISGGEGGYTF
.,.,TRBJ2-7,TRBV23-1,TGCGCCAGCAGTCAATCGACAGGCTACGAGCAGTACTTC,CASSQSTGYEQYF
.,.,TRBJ2-3,TRBV30,TGTGCCTGGAGTGTAATTCGAGATACGCAGTATTTT,CAWSVIRDTQYF
TRBD1,.,TRBJ1-2,TRBV5-4,TGTGCCAGCTCCGATGGGCCTGCAACAGGGGGCGTCTATGGCTACACCTTC,CASSDGPATGGVYGYTF
.,many,TRBJ1-2,TRBV29-1,TGCAGCTCGTACCGGGACATCGATTCTGGCTACACCTTC,CSSYRDIDSGYTF
.,.,TRBJ2-5,TRBV5-4,TGTGCCAGCAGCTTGGTGGGAGGAGGAGAGACCCAGTACTTC,CASSLVGGGETQYF
.,.,TRBJ2-1,TRBV11-3,TGTGCCAGCAGCTTAGGGGGCGTGGTAGAGCAGTTCTTC,CASSLGGVVEQFF
TRBD2,.,TRBJ2-5,TRBV2,TGTGCCAGCAGTTCCGGGACTAGCGGCCAAGAGACCCAGTACTTC,CASSSGTSGQETQYF
.,.,TRBJ2-5,TRBV30,TGTGCCTGGAGTGCGAAACACCGGGGAGAGACCCAGTACTTC,CAWSAKHRGETQYF
.,medium-sized,TRBJ2-6,TRBV6-1,TGTGCCAGCAGTGAAGCGGGCTCTGGGGCCAACGTCCTGACTTTC,CASSEAGSGANVLTF
.,.,TRBJ2-1,TRBV28,TGTGCCAGCAGTTTAAGGGACCAGCAGTTCTTC,CASSLRDQQFF
TRBD1,.,TRBJ1-4,TRBV27,TGTGCCAGCCAGGGGGGGGAGTATGAAAAACTGTTTTTT,CASQGGEYEKLFF
.,few,TRBJ2-1,TRBV5-1,TGCGCCAGCAGCGTCCCATCAGCAGGCTCCTACAATGAGCAGTTCTTC,CASSVPSAGSYNEQFF
.,.,TRBJ2-7,TRBV27,TGTGCCAGCAGTACTAGCTACGAGCAGTACTTC,CASSTSYEQYF
.,.,TRBJ2-1,TRBV7-6,TGTGCCAGCAGCTTAGGGGCGGCCAGCTCCTACAATGAGCAGTTCTTC,CASSLGAASSYNEQFF
TRBD2,.,TRBJ2-7,TRBV15,TGTGCCACCAGCAGAGAGGGACTAGCGTGGAGCTCCTACGAGCAGTACTTC,CATSREGLAWSSYEQYF
.,.,TRBJ2-7,TRBV5-6,TGTGCCAGCAGCTTGAGAGGGAGCCCTGGTTTTCGGGAGCAGTACTTC,CASSLRGSPGFREQYF